The next 16 T cell receptor beta chains were all read from a single sample in a study of Siglec-9 on CD8 T cells in melanoma. The protocol was immunoSEQ multiplex PCR, while the TCRdb copy is restricted to in-frame clones and leaves out a portion. Among roughly 35,000 clones listed, 84% were seen once. Material: Siglec-9- CD8+ T cells sorted from blood. The receptors come from a human donor in good health.

The chain links TRBV30 to TRBJ1-1; 7 bases are shared with TRBD1. The CDR3 sequence is 14 residues long. Germline V lookup: CDR1 GTSNPN, CDR2 SVGIG (reference sequence). The CDR3: CAAGTELTVAEAFF. The CDR3 region has the DNA TGTGCGGCCGGGACAGAGTTGACCGTCGCTGAAGCTTTCTTT. The variable domain in full, with the rest retrieved from reference TRBV30 and TRBJ1-1, is SQTIHQWPATLVQPVGSPLSLECTVEGTSNPNLYWYRQAAGRGLQLLFYSVGIGQISSEVPQNLSASRPQDRQFILSSKKLLLSDSGFYLCAAGTELTVAEAFFGQGTRLTVV.

This chain links TRBV19 with TRBJ2-7; 13 bases line up with TRBD2. The V segment lost 5 bases and the J segment 2 bases; nucleotides outside the gene matches: 6. The length of the CDR3 is 16 residues. Germline loops: CDR1 LNHDA, CDR2 SQIVND (reference sequence). This CDR3 is CASSSGLAGPAYEQYF. Written as DNA, the CDR3 is TGTGCCAGTAGTTCGGGACTAGCGGGGCCAGCCTACGAGCAGTACTTC.

V is TRBV6-5 and J is TRBJ1-2; tentatively, D is TRBD1 (5 bases). This CDR3 contains 14 residues. V was cut by 2 bases and J by 4 bases, with 11 bases left in between. Germline V gene data show CDR1 as MNHEY and CDR2 as SVGAGI. In DNA form, the CDR3 reads TGTGCCAGCAGTTACGGGCAGGGTGTCTATGGCTACACCTTC. Translating gives CASSYGQGVYGYTF.

The chain recombines TRBV11-2 with TRBJ2-5; perhaps TRBD2 as D (5 bases). Germline loops: CDR1 SGHAT, CDR2 FQNNGV. The CDR3 consists of 13 residues. Trimming left V 0 bases short and J 3 bases short, with 5 bases between. The CDR3 coding sequence is TGTGCCAGCAGCTTAGATAGCGAAGAGACCCAGTACTTC. It yields the protein CASSLDSEETQYF.

The V gene is TRBV6-8, the J gene TRBJ2-3; D may be TRBD2 (5 bases). Germline V lookup: CDR1 MNHGY, CDR2 SAAAGT. CDR3 length equals 15 residues. V was shortened by 2 bases and J by 5 bases, with 14 bases between the two germline ends. CDR3 sequence (DNA): TGTGCCAGCAGTTACAAGGGAGAGGAAGGAGATACGCAGTATTTT. Its protein is CASSYKGEEGDTQYF.

In its sample, this clone was seen a few times. The V and J genes are TRBV2 and TRBJ1-3; TRBD1 might be the D (5 bases). The CDR3 loop spans 14 amino acids. V lost 5 bases and J lost 4, with 12 bases in between. From germline, CDR1 is SNHLY and CDR2 FYNNEI. The CDR3 reads CASSRTPGGNTIYF. In DNA form, the CDR3 reads TGTGCCAGCAGTCGGACACCGGGAGGAAACACCATATATTTT. The whole variable domain, remainder taken from reference TRBV2 and TRBJ1-3, is EPEVTQTPSHQVTQMGQEVILRCVPISNHLYFYWYRQILGQKVEFLVSFYNNEISEKSEIFDDQFSVERPDGSNFTLKIRSTKLEDSAMYFCASSRTPGGNTIYFGEGSWLTVV.

The rearrangement uses TRBV11-2 and TRBJ2-7, with D uncertain. V lost 1 base, J lost 4 bases, and 8 bases lay in between. This CDR3 comprises 13 residues. Germline V CDR1 and CDR2: SGHAT, FQNNGV. CDR3 residues: CASSLVLEYEQYF. CDR3 coding DNA: TGTGCCAGCAGCTTAGTCCTCGAGTACGAGCAGTACTTC. Complete variable domain (other parts from reference TRBV11-2 and TRBJ2-7): EAGVAQSPRYKIIEKRQSVAFWCNPISGHATLYWYQQILGQGPKLLIQFQNNGVVDDSQLPKDRFSAERLKGVDSTLKIQPAKLEDSAVYLCASSLVLEYEQYFGPGTRLTVT.

This sequence joins TRBV15 and TRBJ2-6; possibly TRBD2 for D (6 bases). V lost 0 bases and J 2 bases, leaving 8 bases between the germline ends. The CDR3 totals 16 residues. Per germline, CDR1 LNHNV and CDR2 YYDKDF (reference sequence). The CDR3 nucleotides are TGTGCCACCAGCAGAGATGGGGGGACTGGGGCCAACGTCCTGACTTTC. This gives the protein CATSRDGGTGANVLTF.

The V gene is TRBV4-1, the J gene TRBJ1-2; perhaps TRBD1 as D (5 bases). CDR1 and CDR2 (germline): MGHRA, YSYEKL. The CDR3 is 14 residues long. With 4 bases removed from V and 2 bases from J, the gap between germline ends came to 11 bases. CDR3 amino acids: CASSLGDANYGYTF. The CDR3 region has the DNA TGCGCCAGCAGCCTTGGGGACGCCAACTATGGCTACACCTTC.

J is TRBJ2-7 and V is TRBV19, with 8 nucleotides matching TRBD2. There are 13 residues in the CDR3. The V and J ends lost 4 bases and 5 bases, in that order; junction bases with no gene match: 4. CDR1 and CDR2 from the germline V gene are LNHDA and SQIVND (reference sequence). The CDR3 here is CASSTERENEQYF. CDR3 in DNA: TGTGCCAGTAGTACCGAGCGGGAGAACGAGCAGTACTTC.

This sequence joins TRBV27 and TRBJ2-3, with 7 bases aligning to TRBD1. CDR3 length: 14 amino acids. Germline assignment: CDR1 MNHEY and CDR2 SMNVEV (reference sequence). The trim removed 5 bases at V and 11 bases at J, leaving 13 bases unmatched. The CDR3 loop is CASSPGGGLVLQYF. The CDR3 bases are TGTGCCAGCAGTCCAGGGGGTGGGCTAGTCTTGCAGTATTTT.

The chain carries TRBV9 and TRBJ1-2, with TRBD1 as a possible D gene (5 bases). V lost 2 bases and J lost 0, with 8 bases in between. The CDR3 is made up of 14 amino acids. The germline V gene has CDR1 SGDLS and CDR2 YYNGEE. The chain's CDR3 is CASSVQGANYGYTF. The CDR3 DNA sequence: TGTGCCAGCAGCGTCCAGGGAGCTAACTATGGCTACACCTTC.

The chain uses TRBV29-1 and TRBJ2-3; TRBD1 matches 7 bases. V was pared by 8 bases and J by 2 bases, with 10 bases of the junction left unmatched. In germline, CDR1 is SQVTM, CDR2 ANQGSEA. The CDR3 runs 14 residues. The CDR3 protein is CSITGAEATDTQYF. Here the CDR3 DNA reads TGCAGCATTACAGGGGCAGAAGCCACAGATACGCAGTATTTT.

J is TRBJ2-2 and V is TRBV15; the D gene is possibly TRBD2 (7 bases). V was trimmed by 5 bases and J by 4 bases, leaving 11 bases between them. The CDR3 consists of 14 residues. Germline values: CDR1 LNHNV, CDR2 YYDKDF (reference sequence). The CDR3 here is CATSQGGGTGELFF. The CDR3 DNA follows: TGTGCCACCAGCCAGGGAGGGGGCACCGGGGAGCTGTTTTTT.

V usage is TRBV7-8 and J usage is TRBJ1-5, with TRBD1 matching over 10 bases. This CDR3 is 16 amino acids long. The V gene's germline CDR1 is SGHVS and CDR2 FQNEAQ. With V trimmed by 10 bases and J by 5 bases, 14 bases remained unmatched. DNA for the CDR3: TGTGCCACCGGAGCGGTGTGGACAGGGGGGGATCAGCCCCAGCATTTT. Amino acid sequence: CATGAVWTGGDQPQHF.

The chain employs TRBV5-6 and TRBJ2-7; 7 nucleotides line up with TRBD1. This CDR3 is 16 amino acids long. The J segment lost 4 bases and the V segment lost 0 bases, leaving 10 bases of the junction unmatched. The germline gives CDR1 SGHDT, CDR2 YYEEEE. CDR3 in DNA: TGTGCCAGCAGCTTGGCGGCCGGACAGGTGGCTTACGAGCAGTACTTC. Translating it yields CASSLAAGQVAYEQYF.